These 20 T cell receptor beta chains were all obtained from the same sample, sequenced in a study of beta chain features in type 1 diabetes (dated by TCRdb to between 2017 and 2018). Library construction relied on the immunoSEQ multiplex PCR assay. The entire amount of isolated RNA was reverse transcribed using the High Capacity cDNA Reverse Transcription Kit, so the sequenced TCRB transcripts were expressed ones. TCRdb stores this immuneACCESS table with in-frame sequences only. Part of the clones is absent; in the studies checked, under half of the shortfall reflects unresolved V genes, and no reason is known for the rest. The sample table holds around 99,000 clones, of which approximately 37% were seen once. The ten largest make up more than 0.06% of the sample. The sample comprised stem cell memory CD4+ T cells from blood. The cell subset or site tag for this specimen amounts to: stem cell-like memory CD4+ T cells. Receptors were obtained from a woman aged 18-30 years in good health.

The rearrangement joins TRBV29-1 to TRBJ2-3; 7 nucleotides align to TRBD1. V lost 5 bases to trimming and J lost 4 bases; unmatched junction nucleotides: 12. This CDR3 is built from 15 residues. The V gene's germline CDR1 is SQVTM and CDR2 ANQGSEA. The CDR3 DNA reads TGCAGCGTTAGAGCTTACAGGGGAGTCGCAGATACGCAGTATTTT. Protein sequence: CSVRAYRGVADTQYF.

The chain has TRBV28 and TRBJ1-5, with 9 bases that match TRBD1. V was clipped by 7 bases and J by 5 bases; unmatched bases: 15. The V gene's germline CDR1 is MDHEN and CDR2 SYDVKM. The CDR3 extends over 17 amino acids. CDR3 protein: CASNPPTGTGTYQPQHF. The DNA for the CDR3 is TGTGCCAGCAACCCACCGACCGGGACAGGGACTTATCAGCCCCAGCATTTT.

The chain links TRBV7-2 to TRBJ2-7; possibly TRBD1 for D (5 bases). CDR1 and CDR2 (germline): SGHTA, FQGNSA. V was cut by 4 bases and J by 7 bases, with 17 bases left in between. This CDR3 region has 14 residues. The CDR3 bases are TGTGCCAGCAGCTACCGACAGAATCGAGTGGAGCAGTACTTC. This sequence encodes CASSYRQNRVEQYF.

This chain connects TRBV7-2 to TRBJ2-1; 7 nucleotides match TRBD2. Per the germline V gene, CDR1 is SGHTA and CDR2 is FQGNSA. Trimming at V came to 1 base and at J to 9 bases, leaving 9 bases not matched to a gene. The CDR3 is made up of 15 amino acids. The CDR3 coding sequence is TGTGCCAGCAGCTTAGTTACAGCGGGATCGGTTGAGCAGTTCTTC. As protein: CASSLVTAGSVEQFF.

This clone occurred once. The gene calls are TRBV19 and TRBJ2-2; 7 bases match TRBD2. Germline V gene data show CDR1 as LNHDA and CDR2 as SQIVND (reference sequence). The CDR3 is 16 amino acids. The ends lost 4 bases at V and 1 base at J; junction bases unmatched: 6. In DNA, the CDR3 is TGTGCCAGTAGTAGAACTAGCGATCAGAACACCGGGGAGCTGTTTTTT. This codes for CASSRTSDQNTGELFF.

The J gene is TRBJ1-1, the V gene TRBV18; D is ambiguous. CDR3 length: 12 residues. The germline V gene encodes CDR1 KGHSH and CDR2 LQKENI. V gave up 5 bases and J gave up 11 bases, with 15 bases separating them. CDR3 bases: TGTGCCAGCTCAAGGAGCGTTCAGCCGGCTTTCTTT. This sequence encodes CASSRSVQPAFF.

This clone was picked up a small number of times. The genes are TRBV28 and TRBJ2-5; 10 bases match TRBD1. The J call may be incorrect, as the DNA end agrees better with TRBJ2-7. Germline V gives CDR1 MDHEN, CDR2 SYDVKM. CDR3 length equals 16 residues. CDR3 nucleotide sequence: TGTGCCAGCAGTTCGCCCCGGGGACAGGGGTTCCACGAGCAGTACTTC. Its translation is CASSSPRGQGFHEQYF.

V gene TRBV19 combines with J gene TRBJ1-1; the D is unclear. Trimming shortened V by 9 bases and J by 9 bases, and 17 bases separated the two germline ends. The CDR3 consists of 12 residues. Per germline, CDR1 LNHDA and CDR2 SQIVND (reference sequence). The CDR3 DNA follows: TGTGCCAGCGGTGAGAGGGCCGTGCAAGCTTTCTTT. This gives the protein CASGERAVQAFF.

This clone was seen a few times. The J gene is TRBJ2-7, the V gene TRBV29-1; D gene ambiguous. V was pared by 4 bases and J by 5 bases, with 15 bases between. The V gene's germline CDR1 is SQVTM and CDR2 ANQGSEA. The CDR3 spans 13 residues. CDR3 sequence reads: CSVGNTDADEQYF. The CDR3 nucleotides read TGCAGCGTTGGAAACACCGACGCGGACGAGCAGTACTTC.

The sample holds many counts of this clone. This rearrangement joins TRBV11-1 to TRBJ2-1; 10 bases agree with TRBD1. The junction had 4 bases not matched to a gene; V was cut back by 6 bases and J by 8 bases. CDR3 length: 13 residues. CDR1 is SGHAT and CDR2 is FQDESV in the germline V gene (reference sequence). CDR3 sequence: CASRTTGGHEQFF. The CDR3 DNA reads TGTGCCAGCAGGACGACAGGGGGCCATGAGCAGTTCTTC.

Written as DNA, the CDR3 is TGCAGCTCTAATAGCAGACAGGACTACAATGAGCAGTTCTTC. This codes for CSSNSRQDYNEQFF. The J gene is TRBJ2-1, the V gene TRBV29-1; tentative D call: TRBD1 (6 bases). The CDR3 covers 14 residues. Germline values: CDR1 SQVTM, CDR2 ANQGSEA. V lost 8 bases, J lost 3 bases, and 17 bases lay in between.

The CDR3 spells CASSSRQGSGRGEQFF. CDR3 bases: TGCGCCAGCAGCTCCCGCCAGGGGTCGGGGAGAGGTGAGCAGTTCTTC. This chain uses TRBV5-1 with TRBJ2-1; D perhaps matches TRBD1 (6 bases). The CDR3 has 16 residues. Germline V gene data show CDR1 as SGHRS and CDR2 as YFSETQ. V was trimmed by 3 bases and J by 9 bases, leaving 22 bases between them.

There are a few counts of this clone. The genes are TRBV5-1 and TRBJ1-1; D might be TRBD1 (5 bases). The CDR3 has 13 residues. CDR1 is SGHRS and CDR2 is YFSETQ in the germline V gene. The V end lost 4 bases, the J end lost 5 bases, and 12 bases lay between the germline ends. The CDR3 protein is CASSGGVGTEAFF. The CDR3 region has the DNA TGCGCCAGCAGCGGGGGGGTGGGGACTGAAGCTTTCTTT.

This clone was counted a single time. The chain has TRBV6-5 and TRBJ2-7; the match to TRBD2 covers 13 bases. The V gene's germline CDR1 is MNHEY and CDR2 SVGAGI. The J segment lost 5 bases and the V segment lost 6 bases, leaving 7 bases of the junction unmatched. The CDR3 has 15 amino acids. CDR3 bases: TGTGCCAGCAGCGCCCCGGGACTAGCGGGACACGAGCAGTACTTC. This gives the protein CASSAPGLAGHEQYF.

This clone was detected once. This rearrangement joins TRBV28 to TRBJ1-2; D is ambiguous. The CDR3 covers 13 residues. The germline gives CDR1 MDHEN, CDR2 SYDVKM. The ends were cut back, 4 bases at V and 4 bases at J, with 10 bases in the middle. The CDR3 nucleotides read TGTGCCAGCAGTTCAACGGTTGTCTATGGCTACACCTTC. Translated, it gives CASSSTVVYGYTF.

This clone has just a few counts. The chain combines TRBV28 with TRBJ2-7; TRBD2 might be the D (6 bases). The CDR3 runs 13 residues. V was cut by 6 bases and J by 4 bases, with 13 bases left in between. In germline, CDR1 is MDHEN, CDR2 SYDVKM. The CDR3 coding sequence is TGTGCCAGCAGGTCCGGGGGTTTATACGAGCAGTACTTC. Its translation is CASRSGGLYEQYF. The variable domain in full, completed from reference TRBV28 and TRBJ2-7, reads DVKVTQSSRYLVKRTGEKVFLECVQDMDHENMFWYRQDPGLGLRLIYFSYDVKMKEKGDIPEGYSVSREKKERFSLILESASTNQTSMYLCASRSGGLYEQYFGPGTRLTVT.

This clone was picked up a small number of times. This sequence joins TRBV30 and TRBJ1-5; D is unclear. CDR1 and CDR2 (germline): GTSNPN, SVGIG (reference sequence). Deletions cut 0 bases from V and 2 bases from J, with 8 bases between. This CDR3 is built from 14 residues. CDR3 residues: CAWSVGSGNQPQHF. The CDR3 DNA reads as TGTGCCTGGAGTGTCGGCAGCGGCAATCAGCCCCAGCATTTT.

J is TRBJ1-2 and V is TRBV2, with D possibly matching TRBD1 (6 bases). V lost 4 bases, J lost 0 bases, and 12 bases lay in between. The germline CDR1 and CDR2 sequences are SNHLY and FYNNEI. This CDR3 has 15 amino acids. The CDR3 spells CASSVQGLANYGYTF. DNA for the CDR3: TGTGCCAGCAGTGTACAGGGATTAGCTAACTATGGCTACACCTTC.

J is TRBJ2-4 and V is TRBV2; D remains unclear. Trimming left V 6 bases short and J 9 bases short, with 9 bases between. Germline V gives CDR1 SNHLY, CDR2 FYNNEI. This CDR3 has 11 amino acids. Here the CDR3 reads CASSPGGIQYF. For the CDR3, the DNA is TGTGCCAGCAGCCCCGGTGGCATTCAGTACTTC. Combining the CDR3 with reference TRBV2 and TRBJ2-4 gives the whole variable domain EPEVTQTPSHQVTQMGQEVILRCVPISNHLYFYWYRQILGQKVEFLVSFYNNEISEKSEIFDDQFSVERPDGSNFTLKIRSTKLEDSAMYFCASSPGGIQYFGAGTRLSVL.

This clone occurred a few times. The V call is TRBV6-5, the J call TRBJ1-2, with 7 bases identical to TRBD1. This CDR3 has 14 amino acids. V shed 10 bases, J shed 2 bases, and the junction held 10 bases outside the gene matches. Looked up from germline, CDR1 is MNHEY and CDR2 is SVGAGI. The CDR3 DNA reads as TGTGCCATCAACGACAAGACAGGGAACTATGGCTACACCTTC. It is translated as CAINDKTGNYGYTF.